This T cell receptor beta chain was identified during a study of blood T cell repertoires in COVID-19. Overall study context: Acute-phase and convalescent COVID-19 samples originated in the United States, Italy and Spain. The analysed material was cDNA or gDNA that came from T cells, B-cell-depleted T cells, or PBMCs.

In germline, CDR1 is SGHRS, CDR2 YFSETQ. This CDR3 contains 17 residues. J was trimmed by 5 bases and V by 4 bases; bases with no gene match: 8. Authors' methods: Amplification of reference gene primers provided the estimated nucleated cell counts. TCRdb's copy holds only in-frame clones and misses some; the assay was immunoSEQ multiplex PCR. V and J calls and clone size follow that table, whereas D and trimming were derived from the DNA. The table has some 170,000 clones, 82% seen once; the top ten hold roughly 9.1%. The TCR sequence derives from a woman in her 70s with acute or convalescent COVID-19. Sequenced sample: peripheral blood. The chain links TRBV5-1 to TRBJ2-2; 13 positions agree with TRBD2. CDR3 residues: CASSKGLAGAGTGELFF. Written as DNA, the CDR3 is TGCGCCAGCAGCAAAGGACTAGCGGGAGCAGGGACCGGGGAGCTGTTTTTT.